This entry concerns a single T cell receptor beta chain. Its antigen is still unknown. The record has no base qualities; no much larger clone is one base away. TCRbeta CDR3 regions were amplified from genomic DNA by means of the immunoSEQ Assay, a bias-controlled multiplex PCR. In the paper's pipeline: The number of nucleated cells in each sample was estimated from the amplification of reference gene primers within the assay. To quantify the absolute abundance of each unique TCRbeta CDR3 rearrangement, sequence reads were collapsed and filtered. For each sample, productive Simpson clonality was calculated as the square root of Simpson's diversity index across productive rearrangements. TCRdb limited this immuneACCESS table to in-frame rearrangements with V and J called. A share of clones is missing; checked studies link under half to unresolved V genes, and the rest is unexplained. V, J and clone size were drawn from that table, and D and trimming were deduced from the DNA. The sample yields 150,000 to 200,000 clones; around 84% were counted once. Clones ranked in the top ten supply roughly 15% of the sample.

This sample stems from a study of blood T cell repertoires in COVID-19 (dated by TCRdb to the early 2020s). For the wider study: The collaborator samples originated in the United States, Italy and Spain and spanned the acute and convalescent phases of COVID-19. The material from the prospective study consisted of cDNA or gDNA derived from T cells, B-cell-depleted T cells, or PBMCs. Subjects who had been exposed to COVID-19, were actively infected with it, or had recovered from it provided the deeply sampled blood TCRbeta repertoires that made up the dataset. The repertoires were made available in a free public database intended to serve as a resource for research on the immune response to SARS-CoV-2. Samples were obtained from the ongoing ImmuneRACE study (first 160 participants) and from over a thousand subjects provided by 6 global collaborators. Sample metadata almost always included a de-identified subject ID, COVID-19 status, age in years and sex. Where HLA class I and class II types were available, the types were taken from metadata supplied by the sample provider, not from assay-based typing. Results the study describes overall, beyond this receptor: Clinical and demographic metadata were provided uncurated, with the amount varying by source and participant.

In Seattle, one collaborating source enrolled patients while the infection was active and tracked those patients longitudinally over the course of disease. Each collaborating institution followed its own protocols to collect whole blood in K2EDTA tubes. For TCRbeta analysis, collaborators shipped samples as frozen whole blood, isolated PBMCs, or DNA extracted from either of those sample types. Reading from cysteine to phenylalanine, the CDR3 counts 15 amino acids. Kept here is only the CDR3 DNA, which spans 45 bases and is read in frame from base 1. V and J lose 4 bases and 0 bases, and a span of 13 bases separates them. Sequences SGHTA (CDR1) and FQGNSA (CDR2) are obtained from the germline V gene.

Sequenced input: peripheral blood. The rearranged chain carries TRBV7-2 and TRBJ2-7, and perhaps TRBD2 as D gene, on 5 matching bases. The TCR comes from a woman in her 70s with COVID-19, enrolled during active disease. Read as DNA, the sequence is TGTGCCAGCAGCTCCGGGCTAGCCTACTCCTACGAGCAGTACTTC. This sequence encodes CASSSGLAYSYEQYF. The reference TRBV7-2 and TRBJ2-7 proteins fill in what lies around the CDR3, so the full variable domain reads GAGVSQSPSNKVTEKGKDVELRCDPISGHTALYWYRQSLGQGLEFLIYFQGNSAPDKSGLPSDRFSAERTGGSVSTLTIQRTQQEDSAVYLCASSSGLAYSYEQYFGPGTRLTVT.